The T cell receptor (beta chain) described here comes from a study of blood T cell repertoires in COVID-19. Study information: Sources were T cells, B-cell-depleted T cells, or PBMCs; the material itself was cDNA or gDNA.

TCRdb keeps only in-frame clones here, not all; method: immunoSEQ multiplex PCR. The table includes approximately 490,000 clones, 75% to 90% detected once. V was shortened by 6 bases and J by 8 bases, with 16 bases between the two germline ends. CDR1 and CDR2 (germline): SNHLY, FYNNEI. The CDR3 extends over 13 amino acids. All recovered Cohort 3 donors got two negative PCRs, got clearance, or saw symptom resolution. This receptor was obtained from a woman between 55 and 75 years old who had recovered from COVID-19. The material sequenced was PBMCs or T cells enriched from blood (not recorded which). V gene TRBV2 combines with J gene TRBJ1-2; a weak D match, TRBD1 (5 bases). The DNA of the CDR3 is TGTGCCAGCAGCGGGGGGACCGCCAGGGGCTACACCTTC. Translated: CASSGGTARGYTF.